This T cell receptor (beta chain) originates from a study of T cells after yellow fever vaccination. Study at large: Fractions with few cells were prepared using SMART-Seq v4 Ultra Low Input.

Findings of the study overall: Post-booster repertoires again held most primary-vaccination clones (about 96% CD4, roughly 89% CD8).

TCRdb reprocessed the 5' RACE reads via MiXCR and lists one record per CDR3 protein. The data contain 500,000 to 650,000 distinct CDR3 sequences, about 12% of them singletons. CDR1 and CDR2 from the germline V gene are DFQATT and SNEGSKA (reference sequence). V lost 1 base and J 5 bases, leaving 15 bases between the germline ends. The CDR3 loop spans 14 amino acids. This clonotype was seen more than once but under ten times. Its specificity is not known. The V gene is TRBV20-1, the J gene TRBJ2-7, with no clear D. The sample here was PBMCs, taken on the day of the yellow fever booster vaccination. This clonotype originated in a man aged 25 to 40 who received the YFV17D yellow fever vaccine. The CDR3 here is CSARVQTPSHEQYF. The CDR3 DNA reads TGCAGTGCTAGAGTACAAACTCCCTCTCACGAGCAGTACTTC.